Given below is one T cell receptor (beta chain) in context. This clonotype was counted only a few times. This receptor's antigen is unknown. The record has no base qualities; no much larger clone is one base away. The source of the sample is a study of human T cells and chemical hapten exposure (dated by TCRdb to about 2021). For the wider study: For sensitization, 2% DPC in acetone was applied to a 2 cm by 2 cm area of upper inner arm skin. Weekly therapeutic DPC doses were additionally applied to the scalp of patients throughout the roughly 23-week study period. Patch tests used Finn chambers with 0.01% DPC on the upper back, scored after 6 days by International Contact Dermatitis Research Group standards. The mostly female patient cohort included alopecia areata with under or over 50% scalp involvement, alopecia totalis and alopecia universalis. Libraries were combined into a pool for sequencing, and differences in TCR yield between samples came mainly from small differences in library volumes within the pool. This study followed changes in the peripheral blood TCR repertoire in vivo during primary and secondary sensitization of alopecia patients to the hapten diphenylcyclopropenone (DPC). Blood was sampled from patients pre-sensitization (week 0) and at 2, 6 and about 24 weeks after DPC sensitization. For TCR sequencing, blood came from 25 to 35 alopecia patients at anywhere from one to four time points (pre-sensitization, 2, 6 and 24 weeks). Overall study results and their limits: A positive correlation was found between the number of PT1 expanded TCRs and patch test score, with significance reached at thresholds 8, 16 and 32 but not 4. Because all patients had alopecia, a presumed autoimmune disease, the immune response of the patients might differ from that of healthy individuals. DPC sensitization did not change the number of TCRs with a frequency above 1 in 1000, and there was no evidence of changes in global repertoire structure. Significantly more large CDR3 similarity clusters were formed by expanded TCRs than by pre-sensitization or healthy control sets, consistent with antigen-driven responses. After repeated subsampling, changes were observed in the strength of the expansion versus patch-test correlation and in the threshold at which the correlation became significant.

CDR1 and CDR2, per the germline V gene, are SGHAT and FQNNGV. From the cysteine up to the phenylalanine, the CDR3 has a length of 13 residues. This entry keeps only the CDR3 DNA: 39 bases, framed from base 1. V was cut back by 5 bases and J by 3 bases, leaving a gap of 10 bases between them. Library creation used RACE. Instrument used: NextSeq 500. During library preparation, unique molecular identifiers were attached to individual cDNA molecules so that TCRs could be counted quantitatively and reproducibly. From each blood RNA sample, both TCR alpha and TCR beta chains were sequenced. The study's own analysis went as follows. The median number of TCRs per sample was approximately 93,000, ranging from roughly 23,224 to 690,600. The Decombinator software suite was used to annotate the V, J and CDR3 of the TCR reads. For PS versus PT1 abundance plots, all samples were subsampled to the same number of TCRs (28,000). Expanded TCRs were defined as absent before sensitization and observed at least eight times at the 2-week time point. The public reads were run again by TCRdb, first through fastp at Q25 and then through MiXCR, and only productive beta chains were kept. Every entry covers one CDR3 protein and lists the most common genes and DNA from its rows. These V and J calls derive from TCRdb rather than the authors' analysis. Present in this sample are 100,000 to 150,000 distinct CDR3 sequences, 13% of which were seen just once. 2.8% of the sample comes from the top ten.

The time point label for this specimen denotes: pre-sensitization, week 0. The sample's treatment or condition label, decoded: therapeutic diphenylcyclopropenone sensitization with weekly scalp DPC. At every patch-test visit, the blood draw took place before the patch test was put on. Patients were eligible if aged 18 to 70, diagnosed with alopecia and judged suitable for DPC therapy, and pregnant patients were excluded. Total RNA was isolated from unfractionated whole blood collected in Tempus Blood RNA tubes. Sequenced material: whole blood, taken in connection with sensitization to the hapten diphenylcyclopropenone (DPC). The V and J segments used are TRBV11-2 and TRBJ1-1, with no D gene named confidently. This clonotype originated in a woman aged 18-30 years with alopecia areata. Some clones in this sample may be carry-over from other donors' samples. The CDR3 loop reads CASSPDTYTEAFF. The sequenced DNA is TGTGCCAGCAGCCCAGACACTTACACTGAAGCTTTCTTT.